The entry that follows covers one T cell receptor beta chain sequence. The CDR3 sequence is 17 residues long. Germline CDR1 and CDR2: LNHDA and SQIVND (reference sequence). Trimming took 4 bases from V and 0 from J, leaving 18 bases between them. This sample is part of a study of shared clonotypes between healthy human individuals. TCRdb's copy holds only in-frame clones and misses some; the assay was immunoSEQ multiplex PCR. The sample consists of more than 2 million clones, about 95% of them appearing once. Donors included only healthy HIV-negative adults lacking recent acute infections or vaccinations.

This chain joins TRBV19 and TRBJ1-1, with a tentative D call TRBD1 (6 bases). Specimen: naive CD4+ T cells sorted from blood. Subset described: CD45RA+ positively selected. The clonotype was recovered from a man between 18 and 35 years old in good health. CDR3 bases: TGTGCCAGTAGTAACGTCGGACAGTCTCCAATGAACACTGAAGCTTTCTTT. Translation gives CASSNVGQSPMNTEAFF.